The present TCR beta chain was sequenced within a study of blood T cell repertoires in COVID-19. Study background: From the United States, Italy and Spain came samples of acute and convalescent COVID-19. PBMCs, B-cell-depleted T cells, or T cells were the source of the cDNA or gDNA that made up the material.

Deletions cut 2 bases from V and 5 bases from J, with 9 bases between. This CDR3 region has 13 residues. Germline values: CDR1 LGHDT, CDR2 YNNKEL (reference sequence). Per the original methods: Reference gene primer amplification gave nucleated cell count estimates. Clones were read by immunoSEQ multiplex PCR, and TCRdb kept only the in-frame ones, dropping some. D and trimming were read from the DNA, whereas the V and J calls and clone size are those reported in that table. The table includes 150,000 to 200,000 clones, 85% to 95% detected once. Seattle's cohort entered during active infection and was followed longitudinally.

Input material: peripheral blood. This chain connects TRBV3-1 (or the pseudogene TRBV3-2) to TRBJ1-2; D call uncertain. The clonotype originates from an older woman with COVID-19, enrolled during active disease. The CDR3 reads CASSQSTGYGYTF. DNA of the CDR3: TGTGCCAGCAGCCAATCGACGGGGTATGGCTACACCTTC.